Sequencing of this TCR beta chain was carried out in a study of T cells in tumors after PD-1 blockade. Study-level findings and limits: Blood contained about two fifths of the tumor's TCR clonotypes.

Worth noting for this clone: Its antigen is as yet unknown.

CDR3 size: 14 residues. The germline CDR1 and CDR2 sequences are GTSNPN and SVGIG (reference sequence). Trimming cost V 4 bases and J 0 bases, with 10 bases left between them. The method was immunoSEQ multiplex PCR; TCRdb's version includes in-frame clones alone and lacks a portion of them. The sample consists of some 48,000 clones, more than 70% of them appearing once. The sequence was collected from a human donor with basal cell carcinoma. This chain uses TRBV30 with TRBJ2-4; D unclear. The sample here was PBMCs, taken before anti-PD-1 treatment. In DNA, the CDR3 is TGTGCCTGGAAGGGTTTTCTAGCCAAAAACATTCAGTACTTC. It specifies CAWKGFLAKNIQYF.